The clone carrying this T cell receptor (beta chain) has only a few counts. TCRdb fed the RACE reads into MiXCR, producing one record per CDR3 protein. The table records 180,000 or so distinct CDR3 sequences, roughly 15% of them present only once. This specimen belongs to a study of human T cells and chemical hapten exposure. This sample's time point: patch test 1, 2 weeks after DPC sensitization. The treatment denotes: therapeutic diphenylcyclopropenone sensitization with weekly scalp DPC. CDR3 length equals 15 residues. The V and J ends lost 4 bases and 2 bases respectively, with 12 bases between them. Germline V gives CDR1 MNHNS, CDR2 SASEGT.

The TCR sequence derives from a woman in her twenties or thirties with alopecia areata. Some clones in this sample may be carry-over from other donors' samples. This sample comprised whole blood, obtained in connection with sensitization to the hapten diphenylcyclopropenone (DPC). This chain connects TRBV6-1 to TRBJ1-5; a possible D gene is TRBD1 (5 bases). Here the CDR3 reads CASSGLQVGNQPQHF. CDR3 in DNA: TGTGCCAGCAGTGGATTACAGGTTGGCAATCAGCCCCAGCATTTT.